This T cell receptor beta chain originates from a study of T cells after yellow fever vaccination. The V and J ends lost 0 bases and 5 bases respectively, with 11 bases between them. CDR1 SGHTS and CDR2 YDEGEE come from the germline V gene. This CDR3 contains 14 residues. One entry per CDR3 protein results from TCRdb running MiXCR on the 5' RACE reads. The data hold 150,000 to 200,000 distinct CDR3 sequences, with 5.5% to 8% observed a single time. This clonotype was detected many times. The receptor was isolated from a young man who received the YFV17D yellow fever vaccine. The chain recombines TRBV5-8 with TRBJ1-1, with TRBD1 as a possible D gene (5 bases). Source: CD4+ T cells sorted from PBMCs, taken on the day of the first yellow fever vaccination. CDR3 amino acids: CASSLGRASTEAFF. CDR3 nucleotides: TGTGCCAGCAGCTTGGGCAGGGCAAGTACTGAAGCTTTCTTT.